One TCR beta chain is described in this entry. The antigen remains undetermined. This may stem from a read error, because a much larger clone lies one nucleotide away. Clinical symptoms, serum thyroxine and TRAb, thyroid ultrasound and orbital computed tomography together formed the diagnostic basis. This entry comes from a study of T cells in Graves' hyperthyroidism and ophthalmopathy. Study information: Staff took peripheral blood when the initial diagnosis was made, before any treatment began.

Regarding the study as a whole: Within blood appeared most thyroid clonotypes that had expanded above 0.001.

CDR1 SGHTA and CDR2 FQGNSA come from the germline V gene. The CDR3 spans 13 residues. What was amplified from RNA transcripts were TCR beta CDR3 regions. The HTBI set primed first-round TCR CDR3 RT-PCR. TCRdb re-called the multiplex PCR reads through MiXCR, storing one row per CDR3 protein. The data hold about 460,000 distinct CDR3 sequences, with about 20% observed a single time. The chain is built from TRBV7-2 and TRBJ2-1; D unclear. The material sequenced was blood. This clonotype originated in a woman in her 70s with Graves' ophthalmopathy. CDR3 sequence: CASSQVGYNERFF. CDR3 coding DNA: TGTGCCAGCAGCCAAGTCGGTTACAATGAGCGGTTCTTC.